The present T cell receptor (beta chain) was sequenced within a study of early T cells in non-severe SARS-CoV-2 infection. TCRdb called the 5' RACE reads again in MiXCR, with one record for every CDR3 protein. The sample lists roughly 60,000 distinct CDR3 sequences; under 15% were seen once. The source is an adult who was a healthcare worker with PCR-confirmed SARS-CoV-2 infection or an uninfected control (not recorded which). Material for sequencing was whole blood.

For the CDR3, the DNA is TGTGCCAGCAGTGAATCAGGGTTAGCGACCTATAATTCACCCCTCCACTTT. Amino acid sequence: CASSESGLATYNSPLHF. The chain recombines TRBV6-1 with TRBJ1-6, with a tentative D call TRBD1 (5 bases). The CDR3 covers 17 residues. V was cut by 2 bases and J by 2 bases, with 13 bases left in between. Per the germline V gene, CDR1 is MNHNS and CDR2 is SASEGT.